Following are 23 T cell receptor beta chains from one sample sequenced in a study of CD4 T cells in relation to SARS-CoV-2 and coronaviruses. CD4+ T cells from unexposed donors were obtained before the COVID-19 pandemic (2011-2018). CD4+ T cells were isolated from the cells after about nine days of culture. Some clones are missing from TCRdb's copy, which holds only in-frame ones; the method was immunoSEQ multiplex PCR. The table has 25,000 to 30,000 clones, roughly 76% seen once. No cognate antigen is known for these TCRs. Sequencing used CD4+ T cells from PBMCs, cultured in vitro. The receptor source for this set is a human donor in good health.

The V and J genes are TRBV5-5 and TRBJ1-2, with 9 bases that match TRBD1. J gave up 4 bases and V 4 bases, and 5 bases lay outside the gene matches. Germline V CDR1 and CDR2: SGHKS, YYEKEE (reference sequence). The CDR3 is 14 amino acids. The CDR3 spells CASSATGGAYGYTF. DNA for the CDR3: TGTGCCAGCAGCGCCACAGGGGGCGCCTATGGCTACACCTTC.

CDR3 in amino acids: CASRREEGQPQHF. For the CDR3, the DNA is TGTGCCAGCAGAAGGGAGGAGGGTCAGCCCCAGCATTTT. The chain recombines TRBV12-3 or TRBV12-4 with TRBJ1-5; D is uncertain. The V gene lost 6 bases and the J gene lost 6 bases, with 12 bases spanning the gap. CDR3 length equals 13 residues.

This clone was detected once. V gene TRBV19 combines with J gene TRBJ2-6; D is unresolved. Germline loops: CDR1 LNHDA, CDR2 SQIVND (reference sequence). Trimming removed 11 bases from V and 0 bases from J, with 11 bases in between. This CDR3 comprises 14 residues. The CDR3 DNA follows: TGTGCCGCCTCAGTTGCCTCTGGGGCCAACGTCCTGACTTTC. Its protein product is CAASVASGANVLTF.

This clone has a handful of counts. This specimen includes other DNA sequences encoding the same CDR3. CDR3 nucleotide sequence: TGTGCCAGCAGCTTCCGGGGTACTGAAGCTTTCTTT. Translated: CASSFRGTEAFF. V is TRBV5-8 and J is TRBJ1-1; D ambiguous. This CDR3 has 12 amino acids. V dropped 2 bases and J dropped 5 bases, with 7 bases sitting between them. From germline, CDR1 is SGHTS and CDR2 YDEGEE.

The V call is TRBV19, the J call TRBJ1-2, with a possible D match to TRBD1 (5 bases). The V end was cut by 3 bases, the J end by 4 bases, with 9 bases between. In germline, CDR1 is LNHDA, CDR2 SQIVND (reference sequence). The CDR3 length is 13 residues. Written as DNA, the CDR3 is TGTGCCAGTAGTATCACAGGTAGCTATGGCTACACCTTC. Its translation: CASSITGSYGYTF.

The chain carries TRBV9 and TRBJ2-5, with 9 bases identical to TRBD2. Germline CDR1 is SGDLS and CDR2 is YYNGEE. After removal of 4 bases from V and 0 bases from J, the junction contained 16 bases not matched to a gene. The CDR3 totals 19 residues. The CDR3 DNA follows: TGTGCCAGCAGCAAAAGGTTAGGGGGGTTAGCGGGGGACCAAGAGACCCAGTACTTC. Protein product: CASSKRLGGLAGDQETQYF.

The chain has TRBV28 and TRBJ2-7; the D call may be TRBD1 or TRBD2 (6 bases each). Trimming left V 5 bases short and J 3 bases short, with 20 bases between. The CDR3 is 16 residues long. Germline V gene data show CDR1 as MDHEN and CDR2 as SYDVKM. Here the CDR3 reads CASSPTGGRGHYEQYF. The DNA of the CDR3 is TGTGCCAGCAGTCCGACAGGAGGGAGAGGACACTACGAGCAGTACTTC.

The J gene is TRBJ2-3, the V gene TRBV7-2, with D perhaps matching TRBD1 or TRBD2 (5 bases each). The CDR3 sequence is 16 residues long. Germline V gives CDR1 SGHTA, CDR2 FQGNSA. Trimming cost V 8 bases and J 2 bases, with 20 bases left between them. The CDR3 loop reads CASGLLGVSATDTQYF. CDR3 in DNA: TGTGCCAGCGGACTCCTGGGGGTGTCCGCCACAGATACGCAGTATTTT.

V and J are TRBV6-4 and TRBJ2-1; 10 nucleotides line up with TRBD1. The CDR3 length is 19 residues. Germline trimming cut 7 bases from V and 6 bases from J; bases unmatched to any gene: 21. Germline-derived CDR1 and CDR2 are MRHNA and SNTAGT. In DNA, the CDR3 is TGTGCCAGCACAAAAGCGTTATGCCAGGGGACAGGGGTGGCCAATGAGCAGTTCTTC. It yields the protein CASTKALCQGTGVANEQFF.

The rearrangement links TRBV4-1 to TRBJ2-1; D tentatively fits TRBD1 or TRBD2 (5 bases each). CDR1 and CDR2 from the germline V gene are MGHRA and YSYEKL. V lost 4 bases, J lost 0 bases, and 13 bases lay in between. The CDR3 runs 16 residues. CDR3: CASSRPGRSSYNEQFF. The CDR3 bases are TGCGCCAGCAGCCGCCCGGGACGGAGCTCCTACAATGAGCAGTTCTTC.

The rearrangement joins TRBV7-2 to TRBJ2-3; 7 positions match TRBD2. Germline CDR1 reads SGHTA; CDR2 reads FQGNSA. After removal of 3 bases from V and 1 base from J, the junction contained 4 bases not matched to a gene. This CDR3 spans 15 amino acids. Here the CDR3 reads CASSLGGRGTDTQYF. As DNA, the CDR3 is TGTGCCAGCAGCTTGGGGGGGAGGGGCACAGATACGCAGTATTTT.

The V and J genes are TRBV12-3 or TRBV12-4 and TRBJ1-2, with D hard to call. This CDR3 comprises 13 residues. With 0 bases removed from V and 6 bases from J, the gap between germline ends came to 8 bases. The DNA of the CDR3 is TGTGCCAGCAGTTTAGCGCTTGGGAATGGCTACACCTTC. Encoded protein: CASSLALGNGYTF.

This clone was picked up one time. V is TRBV5-1 and J is TRBJ2-3; D may match TRBD1 or TRBD2 (5 bases each). V dropped 3 bases and J dropped 6 bases, with 17 bases sitting between them. Germline V lookup: CDR1 SGHRS, CDR2 YFSETQ. CDR3 length equals 15 residues. CDR3 sequence: CASSWGTLTGDTQYF. The CDR3 region has the DNA TGCGCCAGCAGCTGGGGGACCTTGACCGGGGATACGCAGTATTTT.

This clone has only one observation. The chain carries TRBV9 and TRBJ2-1; D remains ambiguous. Trimming took 2 bases from V and 4 from J, leaving 7 bases between them. The germline V gene has CDR1 SGDLS and CDR2 YYNGEE. The CDR3 is made up of 13 amino acids. The CDR3 nucleotides are TGTGCCAGCAGCGTGGAGTATTACAATGAGCAGTTCTTC. Its translation: CASSVEYYNEQFF.

The V gene is TRBV4-1, the J gene TRBJ1-2; 11 bases are shared with TRBD1. CDR3 size: 16 residues. Germline values: CDR1 MGHRA, CDR2 YSYEKL. V dropped 1 base and J dropped 8; count of bases not matched to a gene: 9. CDR3: CASSQGVGGQGAGYTF. The CDR3 DNA is TGCGCCAGCAGCCAAGGAGTAGGAGGACAGGGGGCCGGCTACACCTTC.

The gene calls are TRBV3-1 (or the pseudogene TRBV3-2) and TRBJ2-3; the match to TRBD2 covers 8 bases. Trimming cost V 1 base and J 0 bases; bases outside gene matches: 3. The CDR3 runs 16 residues. The germline V gene has CDR1 LGHDT and CDR2 YNNKEL (reference sequence). The CDR3 nucleotides read TGTGCCAGCAGCCAAGCGGGGGGGGATAGCACAGATACGCAGTATTTT. Translated: CASSQAGGDSTDTQYF.

V is TRBV7-9 and J is TRBJ2-5; D assignment may be TRBD1 or TRBD2 (6 bases each). CDR1 SEHNR and CDR2 FQNEAQ come from the germline V gene (reference sequence). The CDR3 is made up of 15 amino acids. V was cut by 5 bases and J by 1 base, with 14 bases left in between. CDR3 sequence: CASSRLGGGQETQYF. The CDR3 coding sequence is TGTGCCAGCAGCCGCCTAGGAGGGGGCCAAGAGACCCAGTACTTC.

The V and J genes are TRBV3-1 (or the pseudogene TRBV3-2) and TRBJ1-2; D ambiguous. The V end lost 0 bases, the J end lost 5 bases, and 13 bases lay between the germline ends. The germline CDR1 and CDR2 sequences are LGHDT and YNNKEL (reference sequence). The CDR3 extends over 15 amino acids. The CDR3 reads CASSQDIAETYGYTF. Written as DNA, the CDR3 is TGTGCCAGCAGCCAAGATATTGCGGAGACATATGGCTACACCTTC.

This clone was recorded only once. The chain recombines TRBV9 with TRBJ1-2, with TRBD1 as a possible D gene (5 bases). Trimming shortened V by 2 bases and J by 8 bases, and 10 bases separated the two germline ends. The length of the CDR3 is 12 residues. CDR1 SGDLS and CDR2 YYNGEE come from the germline V gene. The CDR3 bases are TGTGCCAGCAGCGTCAGCAAGGGGGGCTACACCTTC. Translated, it gives CASSVSKGGYTF. The variable domain in full, completed from reference TRBV9 and TRBJ1-2, reads DSGVTQTPKHLITATGQRVTLRCSPRSGDLSVYWYQQSLDQGLQFLIQYYNGEERAKGNILERFSAQQFPDLHSELNLSSLELGDSALYFCASSVSKGGYTFGSGTRLTVV.

This clone was seen a few times. The V gene is TRBV9, the J gene TRBJ2-1, with D perhaps given as TRBD1 or TRBD2 (5 bases each). CDR1 is SGDLS and CDR2 is YYNGEE in the germline V gene. V lost 2 bases and J 8 bases, leaving 14 bases between the germline ends. The CDR3 spans 14 residues. The CDR3 here is CASSVRWGSDEQFF. The CDR3 coding sequence is TGTGCCAGCAGCGTTAGGTGGGGGTCTGATGAGCAGTTCTTC.

This clone was counted between two and nine times. This rearrangement joins TRBV6-1 to TRBJ2-1, with 10 bases lining up with TRBD2. Per the germline V gene, CDR1 is MNHNS and CDR2 is SASEGT. V shed 2 bases and J 9 bases; nucleotides not matched to a gene: 16. The CDR3 spans 18 residues. The CDR3 nucleotides read TGTGCCAGCAGTGAACCCGGGGCTAGCGGGAGTCTAGGACGTGAGCAGTTCTTC. Amino acid sequence: CASSEPGASGSLGREQFF.

This chain joins TRBV12-3 or TRBV12-4 and TRBJ2-1; D gene uncertain. V lost 7 bases and J lost 9, with 13 bases in between. The CDR3 is 12 amino acids. CDR3 region: CASTVARREQFF. The CDR3 DNA follows: TGTGCCAGCACCGTAGCCCGACGTGAGCAGTTCTTC.

The chain couples TRBV5-1 to TRBJ2-3; 10 bases map to TRBD2. The junction had 7 bases not matched to a gene; V was cut back by 0 bases and J by 0 bases. The CDR3 length is 18 residues. Per the germline V gene, CDR1 is SGHRS and CDR2 is YFSETQ. The CDR3 nucleotides read TGCGCCAGCAGCTTGGAAGGACTAGCGGTTGCTAGCACAGATACGCAGTATTTT. Translating gives CASSLEGLAVASTDTQYF.